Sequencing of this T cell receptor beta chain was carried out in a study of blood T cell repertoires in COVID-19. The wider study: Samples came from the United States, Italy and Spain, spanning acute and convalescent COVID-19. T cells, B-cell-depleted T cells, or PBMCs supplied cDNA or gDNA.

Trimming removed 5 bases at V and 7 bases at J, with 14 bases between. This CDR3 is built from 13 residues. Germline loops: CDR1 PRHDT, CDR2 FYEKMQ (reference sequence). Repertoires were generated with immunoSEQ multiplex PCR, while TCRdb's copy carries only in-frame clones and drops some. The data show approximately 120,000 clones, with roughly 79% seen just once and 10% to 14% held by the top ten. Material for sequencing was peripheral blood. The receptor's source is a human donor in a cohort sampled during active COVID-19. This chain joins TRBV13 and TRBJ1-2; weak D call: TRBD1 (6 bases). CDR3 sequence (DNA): TGTGCCAGCAGCCCCGCGGGGGCTAGTGGCTACACCTTC. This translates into CASSPAGASGYTF.